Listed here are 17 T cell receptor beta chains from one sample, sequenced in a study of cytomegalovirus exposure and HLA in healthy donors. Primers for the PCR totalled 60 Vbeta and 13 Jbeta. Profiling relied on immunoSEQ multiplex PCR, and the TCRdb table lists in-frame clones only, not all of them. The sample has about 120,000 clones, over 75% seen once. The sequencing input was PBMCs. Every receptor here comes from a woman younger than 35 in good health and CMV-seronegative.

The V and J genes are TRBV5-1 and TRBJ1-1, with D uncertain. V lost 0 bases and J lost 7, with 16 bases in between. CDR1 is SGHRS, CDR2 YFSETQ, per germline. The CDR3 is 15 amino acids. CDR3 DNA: TGCGCCAGCAGCTTGGTGGCCGGGAAGAAGGATGAAGCTTTCTTT. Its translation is CASSLVAGKKDEAFF.

The CDR3 reads CASSPPQGGGYTF. As DNA, the CDR3 is TGCGCCAGCAGCCCCCCACAGGGGGGTGGCTACACCTTC. The genes are TRBV5-1 and TRBJ1-2, with 8 positions matching TRBD1. Losses at the gene ends were 4 bases for V and 7 bases for J; bases not matched to a gene: 6. The CDR3 sequence is 13 residues long. The germline CDR1 and CDR2 sequences are SGHRS and YFSETQ.

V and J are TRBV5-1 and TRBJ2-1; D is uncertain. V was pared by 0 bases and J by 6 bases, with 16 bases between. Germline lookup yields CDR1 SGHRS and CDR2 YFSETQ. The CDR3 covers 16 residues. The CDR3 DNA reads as TGCGCCAGCAGCTTGGAGAACGGAAATAGACTCAATGAGCAGTTCTTC. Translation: CASSLENGNRLNEQFF. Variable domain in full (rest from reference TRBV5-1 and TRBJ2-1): KAGVTQTPRYLIKTRGQQVTLSCSPISGHRSVSWYQQTPGQGLQFLFEYFSETQRNKGNFPGRFSGRQFSNSRSEMNVSTLELGDSALYLCASSLENGNRLNEQFFGPGTRLTVL.

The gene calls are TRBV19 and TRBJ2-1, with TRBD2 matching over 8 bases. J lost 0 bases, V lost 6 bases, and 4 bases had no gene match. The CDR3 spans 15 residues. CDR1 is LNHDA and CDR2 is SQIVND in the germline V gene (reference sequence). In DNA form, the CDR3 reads TGTGCCAGTAGCACTAGCGGAACCTCCTACAATGAGCAGTTCTTC. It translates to CASSTSGTSYNEQFF.

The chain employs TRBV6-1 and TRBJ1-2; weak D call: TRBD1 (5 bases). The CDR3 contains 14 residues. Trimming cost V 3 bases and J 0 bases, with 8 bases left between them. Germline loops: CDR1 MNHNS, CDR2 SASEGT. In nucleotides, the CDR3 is TGTGCCAGCAGTGACCGACAGTCTAACTATGGCTACACCTTC. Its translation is CASSDRQSNYGYTF.

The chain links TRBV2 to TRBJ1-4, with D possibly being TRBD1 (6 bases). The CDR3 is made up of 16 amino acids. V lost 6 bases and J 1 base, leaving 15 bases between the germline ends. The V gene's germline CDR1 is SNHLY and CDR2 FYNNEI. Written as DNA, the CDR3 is TGTGCCAGCAGAAGCAGGAGGACAGTAACTAATGAAAAACTGTTTTTT. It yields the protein CASRSRRTVTNEKLFF.

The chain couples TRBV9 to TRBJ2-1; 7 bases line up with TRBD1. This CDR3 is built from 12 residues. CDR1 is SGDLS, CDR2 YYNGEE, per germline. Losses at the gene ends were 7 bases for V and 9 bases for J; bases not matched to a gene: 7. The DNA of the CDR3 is TGTGCCAGCTCTTCTAGGGGGCTTGAGCAGTTCTTC. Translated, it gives CASSSRGLEQFF. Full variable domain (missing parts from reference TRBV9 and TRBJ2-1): DSGVTQTPKHLITATGQRVTLRCSPRSGDLSVYWYQQSLDQGLQFLIQYYNGEERAKGNILERFSAQQFPDLHSELNLSSLELGDSALYFCASSSRGLEQFFGPGTRLTVL.

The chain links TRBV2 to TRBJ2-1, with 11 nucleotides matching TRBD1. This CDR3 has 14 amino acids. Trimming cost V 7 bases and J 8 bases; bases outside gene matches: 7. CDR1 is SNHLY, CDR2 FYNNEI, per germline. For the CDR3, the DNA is TGTGCCAGCACTGAGGACAGGGGGCGCCATGAGCAGTTCTTC. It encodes CASTEDRGRHEQFF. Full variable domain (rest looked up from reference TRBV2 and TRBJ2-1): EPEVTQTPSHQVTQMGQEVILRCVPISNHLYFYWYRQILGQKVEFLVSFYNNEISEKSEIFDDQFSVERPDGSNFTLKIRSTKLEDSAMYFCASTEDRGRHEQFFGPGTRLTVL.

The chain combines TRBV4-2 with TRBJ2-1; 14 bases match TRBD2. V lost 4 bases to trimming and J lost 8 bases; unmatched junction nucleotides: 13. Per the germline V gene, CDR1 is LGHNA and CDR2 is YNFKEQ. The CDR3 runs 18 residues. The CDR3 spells CASSPLGTSGSRRDEQFF. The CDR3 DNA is TGTGCCAGCAGCCCGCTTGGGACTAGCGGGAGCCGAAGGGATGAGCAGTTCTTC.

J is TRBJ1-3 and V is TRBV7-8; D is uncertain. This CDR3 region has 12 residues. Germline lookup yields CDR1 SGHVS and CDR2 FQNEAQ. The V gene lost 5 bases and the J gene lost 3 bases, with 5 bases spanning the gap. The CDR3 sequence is CASSAGGNTIYF. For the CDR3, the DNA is TGTGCCAGCAGCGCCGGTGGAAACACCATATATTTT.

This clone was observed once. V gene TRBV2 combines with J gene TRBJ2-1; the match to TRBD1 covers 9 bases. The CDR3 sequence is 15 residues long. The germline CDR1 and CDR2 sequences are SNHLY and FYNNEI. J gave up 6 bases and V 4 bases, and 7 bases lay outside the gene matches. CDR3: CASSVLGQGTNEQFF. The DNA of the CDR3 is TGTGCCAGCAGTGTCCTAGGACAGGGGACCAATGAGCAGTTCTTC. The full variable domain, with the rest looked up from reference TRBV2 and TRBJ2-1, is EPEVTQTPSHQVTQMGQEVILRCVPISNHLYFYWYRQILGQKVEFLVSFYNNEISEKSEIFDDQFSVERPDGSNFTLKIRSTKLEDSAMYFCASSVLGQGTNEQFFGPGTRLTVL.

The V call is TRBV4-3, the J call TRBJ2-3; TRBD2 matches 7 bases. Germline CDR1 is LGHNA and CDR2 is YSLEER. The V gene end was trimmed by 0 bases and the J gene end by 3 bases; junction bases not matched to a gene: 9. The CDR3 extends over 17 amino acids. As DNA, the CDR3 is TGCGCCAGCAGCCAAGATGGACCGGGGGGAGGGACAGATACGCAGTATTTT. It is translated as CASSQDGPGGGTDTQYF.

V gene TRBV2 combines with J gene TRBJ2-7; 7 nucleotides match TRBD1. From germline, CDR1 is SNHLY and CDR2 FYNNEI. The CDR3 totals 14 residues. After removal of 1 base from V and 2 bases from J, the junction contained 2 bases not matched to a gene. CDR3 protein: CASSEGQGAYEQYF. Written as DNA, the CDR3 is TGTGCCAGCAGTGAAGGGCAGGGGGCCTACGAGCAGTACTTC.

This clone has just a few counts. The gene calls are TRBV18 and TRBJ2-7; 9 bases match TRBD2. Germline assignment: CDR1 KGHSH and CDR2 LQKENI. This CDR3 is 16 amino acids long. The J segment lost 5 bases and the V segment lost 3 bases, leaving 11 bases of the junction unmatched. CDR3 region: CASSPLPLAGHNEQYF. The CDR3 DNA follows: TGTGCCAGCTCACCTCTCCCCCTAGCGGGACACAACGAGCAGTACTTC.

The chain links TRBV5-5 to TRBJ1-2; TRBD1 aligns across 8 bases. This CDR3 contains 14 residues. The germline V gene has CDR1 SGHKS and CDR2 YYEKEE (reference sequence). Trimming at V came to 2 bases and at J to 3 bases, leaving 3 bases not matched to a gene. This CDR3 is CASSFATGDYGYTF. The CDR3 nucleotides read TGTGCCAGCAGCTTCGCGACAGGGGACTATGGCTACACCTTC. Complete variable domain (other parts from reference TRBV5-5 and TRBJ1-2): DAGVTQSPTHLIKTRGQQVTLRCSPISGHKSVSWYQQVLGQGPQFIFQYYEKEERGRGNFPDRFSARQFPNYSSELNVNALLLGDSALYLCASSFATGDYGYTFGSGTRLTVV.

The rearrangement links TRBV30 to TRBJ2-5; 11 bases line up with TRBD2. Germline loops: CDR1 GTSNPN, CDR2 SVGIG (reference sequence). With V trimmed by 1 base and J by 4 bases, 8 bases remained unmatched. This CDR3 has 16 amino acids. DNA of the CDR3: TGTGCCTGGAGTGCCATATCGACTAGCGGGACAGAGACCCAGTACTTC. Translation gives CAWSAISTSGTETQYF.

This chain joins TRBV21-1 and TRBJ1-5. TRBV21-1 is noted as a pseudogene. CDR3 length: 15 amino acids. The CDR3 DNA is TGTGCCAGCAGCAAAGGGGCGGGTAGCAATCAGCCCCAGCATTTT. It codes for CASSKGAGSNQPQHF.